The 31 T cell receptor beta chains presented below share a single source sample, sequenced in a study of identical twins. TCRdb processed the 5' RACE reads anew with MiXCR; each CDR3 protein has one entry. Of approximately 300,000 distinct CDR3 sequences in the sample, around 9.7% were seen once. The data also belong to a second study, concerning yellow fever vaccine responses in identical twins.

Specimen: CD8+ T cells sorted from blood. These receptors all stem from a woman between 18 and 30 years old in good health.

Ten or more counts support this clonotype. This rearrangement joins TRBV29-1 to TRBJ2-7; D gene ambiguous. This CDR3 spans 13 amino acids. Germline V gene sequence: CDR1 SQVTM, CDR2 ANQGSEA. The V and J ends lost 7 bases and 2 bases respectively, with 15 bases between them. CDR3 in amino acids: CSAKAALTYEQYF. CDR3 coding DNA: TGCAGCGCGAAGGCCGCCCTTACCTACGAGCAGTACTTC.

This clonotype was seen only a few times. This chain connects TRBV7-6 to TRBJ2-5; 9 positions agree with TRBD1. V lost 3 bases, J lost 2 bases, and 4 bases stayed unmatched. From germline, CDR1 is SGHVS and CDR2 FNYEAQ. CDR3 size: 15 residues. The chain's CDR3 is CASSLGTGPQETQYF. CDR3 DNA: TGTGCCAGCAGCTTGGGGACAGGGCCACAAGAGACCCAGTACTTC.

This clonotype was picked up a small number of times. The CDR3 sequence is CASSLGVMGEQYF. The CDR3 coding sequence is TGTGCCAGCAGCTTAGGTGTTATGGGCGAGCAGTACTTC. This chain links TRBV5-6 with TRBJ2-7; D not resolved. Germline V gene lookup returns CDR1 SGHDT and CDR2 YYEEEE. The ends were cut back, 2 bases at V and 6 bases at J, with 12 bases in the middle. The CDR3 spans 13 residues. Based on the CDR3 plus reference TRBV5-6 and TRBJ2-7, the full variable domain is DAGVTQSPTHLIKTRGQQVTLRCSPKSGHDTVSWYQQALGQGPQFIFQYYEEEERQRGNFPDRFSGHQFPNYSSELNVNALLLGDSALYLCASSLGVMGEQYFGPGTRLTVT.

The CDR3 region is CASARATGNTEAFF. The DNA of the CDR3 is TGCGCCAGCGCAAGGGCCACAGGGAACACTGAAGCTTTCTTT. The chain carries TRBV4-1 and TRBJ1-1; D might be TRBD1 (5 bases). The CDR3 contains 14 residues. The V gene's germline CDR1 is MGHRA and CDR2 YSYEKL. V dropped 8 bases and J dropped 1 base, with 14 bases sitting between them.

This clonotype appeared a few times. The chain uses TRBV7-2 and TRBJ2-7; 12 positions agree with TRBD2. Trimming at V came to 5 bases and at J to 7 bases, leaving 3 bases not matched to a gene. The CDR3 is made up of 13 amino acids. Germline V gives CDR1 SGHTA, CDR2 FQGNSA. The CDR3 loop is CASSPGLAGEQYF. The CDR3 DNA reads as TGTGCCAGCAGCCCAGGACTAGCGGGGGAGCAGTACTTC.

The rearrangement links TRBV12-3 or TRBV12-4 to TRBJ2-3, with 10 bases fitting TRBD2. With V trimmed by 6 bases and J by 0 bases, 12 bases remained unmatched. The CDR3 contains 18 residues. The CDR3 reads CASRRGTSVYLSTDTQYF. CDR3 nucleotides: TGTGCCAGCAGGCGGGGGACTAGCGTATACCTCAGCACAGATACGCAGTATTTT.

This clonotype came up a few times. J is TRBJ2-7 and V is TRBV9, with D maybe TRBD1 (6 bases). With 0 bases removed from V and 5 bases from J, the gap between germline ends came to 12 bases. Germline V CDR1 and CDR2: SGDLS, YYNGEE. CDR3 length: 14 amino acids. The CDR3 region is CASSVGNRVHEQYF. The CDR3 DNA sequence: TGTGCCAGCAGCGTAGGTAACAGGGTCCACGAGCAGTACTTC.

V is TRBV2 and J is TRBJ2-3; the D gene is possibly TRBD2 (6 bases). The CDR3 length is 16 residues. The germline CDR1 and CDR2 sequences are SNHLY and FYNNEI. Trimming stripped 2 bases from V and 6 bases from J, with 18 bases between. CDR3: CASSEWISGDMDTQYF. The CDR3 DNA reads TGTGCCAGCAGTGAATGGATTAGCGGTGATATGGATACGCAGTATTTT.

This clonotype was detected ten times or more. V and J are TRBV4-1 and TRBJ2-1; possible D gene TRBD2, 5 bases. The germline gives CDR1 MGHRA, CDR2 YSYEKL. This CDR3 contains 16 residues. V lost 0 bases and J 2 bases, leaving 11 bases between the germline ends. The CDR3 bases are TGCGCCAGCAGCCAAGATATTAGCGAGACCTACAATGAGCAGTTCTTC. Protein product: CASSQDISETYNEQFF.

This clonotype was counted at least ten times. The V and J genes are TRBV27 and TRBJ2-7; 7 bases align to TRBD1. V was pared by 6 bases and J by 4 bases, with 9 bases of the junction left unmatched. Germline values: CDR1 MNHEY, CDR2 SMNVEV (reference sequence). CDR3 length equals 14 residues. CDR3 sequence (DNA): TGTGCCAGCAGATTGACAGGGTTACGGTACGAGCAGTACTTC. The encoded protein is CASRLTGLRYEQYF.

There are many counts of this clonotype. The genes are TRBV12-3 or TRBV12-4 and TRBJ2-7, with D perhaps TRBD1 (7 bases). The V end was cut by 8 bases, the J end by 4 bases, with 18 bases between. The CDR3 contains 14 residues. Here the CDR3 DNA reads TGTGCCAGCGCGGGCCAGGGGGGCACATACGAGCAGTACTTC. It encodes CASAGQGGTYEQYF.

The chain recombines TRBV19 with TRBJ1-2; D ambiguous. Trimming stripped 7 bases from V and 4 bases from J, with 13 bases between. CDR3 length: 13 amino acids. Per the germline V gene, CDR1 is LNHDA and CDR2 is SQIVND (reference sequence). The CDR3 sequence is CASKEAALYGYTF. CDR3 in DNA: TGTGCCAGTAAAGAGGCCGCGCTCTATGGCTACACCTTC.

The CDR3 nucleotides are TGTGCCAGTAGTATGTTCCAGGGGGCTGGTAATGAGCAGTTCTTC. Translated: CASSMFQGAGNEQFF. The chain uses TRBV19 and TRBJ2-1; 8 bases fit TRBD1. Looked up from germline, CDR1 is LNHDA and CDR2 is SQIVND (reference sequence). This CDR3 contains 15 residues. With 3 bases clipped from V and 7 bases from J, the junction kept 8 bases outside the gene matches.

On this clonotype: One base away lies a much larger clone, so this may be a sequencing read error. CDR3 DNA sequence: TGTGCCAGCAGTCTCGGGACTAGCGGGACCTACGAGCAGTACTTC. Its protein product is CASSLGTSGTYEQYF. The chain carries TRBV27 and TRBJ2-7; 13 positions agree with TRBD2. This CDR3 comprises 15 residues. Per germline, CDR1 MNHEY and CDR2 SMNVEV (reference sequence). Losses at the gene ends were 5 bases for V and 2 bases for J; bases not matched to a gene: 3.

The chain uses TRBV19 and TRBJ2-7, with TRBD1 as a possible D gene (6 bases). The germline V and J ends were trimmed by 10 bases and 5 bases, with 15 bases remaining between them. CDR1 LNHDA and CDR2 SQIVND come from the germline V gene (reference sequence). The CDR3 extends over 12 amino acids. For the CDR3, the DNA is TGTGCCACCAAGGGGGATCTAAACGAGCAGTACTTC. Its protein product is CATKGDLNEQYF.

This clonotype has more than one count but fewer than ten. The chain is built from TRBV2 and TRBJ2-5, with D possibly TRBD1 on 5 matching bases. CDR3 length: 11 residues. Germline V gene lookup returns CDR1 SNHLY and CDR2 FYNNEI. V lost 9 bases and J lost 4, with 9 bases in between. The CDR3 DNA reads as TGTGCCAGTAGGGGTCGAGAGACCCAGTACTTC. Encoded protein: CASRGRETQYF.

This clonotype was counted between two and nine times. This chain links TRBV5-1 with TRBJ2-7; D is possibly TRBD1 (5 bases). CDR1 is SGHRS, CDR2 YFSETQ, per germline. CDR3 length equals 15 residues. V was clipped by 0 bases and J by 2 bases, with 12 bases between them. The CDR3 here is CASSLAHQGTYEQYF. As DNA, the CDR3 is TGCGCCAGCAGCTTGGCCCATCAGGGAACCTACGAGCAGTACTTC. The complete variable domain, with remaining parts taken from reference TRBV5-1 and TRBJ2-7, reads KAGVTQTPRYLIKTRGQQVTLSCSPISGHRSVSWYQQTPGQGLQFLFEYFSETQRNKGNFPGRFSGRQFSNSRSEMNVSTLELGDSALYLCASSLAHQGTYEQYFGPGTRLTVT.

The gene calls are TRBV2 and TRBJ2-3, with D unresolved. CDR1 and CDR2 from the germline V gene are SNHLY and FYNNEI. V lost 11 bases and J 4 bases, leaving 13 bases between the germline ends. This CDR3 contains 12 residues. CDR3 DNA sequence: TGTGCCCTGTACTATGCCCCAGATACGCAGTATTTT. Encoded protein: CALYYAPDTQYF. The variable domain in full, with the rest retrieved from reference TRBV2 and TRBJ2-3, is EPEVTQTPSHQVTQMGQEVILRCVPISNHLYFYWYRQILGQKVEFLVSFYNNEISEKSEIFDDQFSVERPDGSNFTLKIRSTKLEDSAMYFCALYYAPDTQYFGPGTRLTVL.

This rearrangement joins TRBV20-1 to TRBJ2-7; D unclear. Germline loops: CDR1 DFQATT, CDR2 SNEGSKA (reference sequence). V lost 3 bases and J lost 0, with 12 bases in between. The CDR3 has 14 amino acids. CDR3 nucleotide sequence: TGCAGTGCTAGGACGCCGAGTAGCTCCTACGAGCAGTACTTC. Translating gives CSARTPSSSYEQYF.

The sample holds a few counts of this clonotype. The chain joins TRBV5-6 to TRBJ2-1; 8 bases are shared with TRBD2. The V gene's germline CDR1 is SGHDT and CDR2 YYEEEE. The V and J ends lost 4 bases and 8 bases, in that order; junction bases with no gene match: 14. The CDR3 length is 16 residues. The CDR3 coding sequence is TGTGCCAGCAGCACCCCGGGACTAGTTCTCCGGGATGAGCAGTTCTTC. Translation gives CASSTPGLVLRDEQFF.

The chain links TRBV6-5 to TRBJ1-1; TRBD1 aligns across 9 bases. Trimming removed 6 bases from V and 6 bases from J; junction bases left unmatched: 2. The CDR3 consists of 12 residues. CDR1 MNHEY and CDR2 SVGAGI come from the germline V gene. CDR3 coding DNA: TGTGCCAGCAGCACAGGGGGCCCTGAAGCTTTCTTT. It is translated as CASSTGGPEAFF.

The chain links TRBV6-2 or TRBV6-3 to TRBJ2-1; perhaps TRBD2 as D (5 bases). Deletions cut 1 base from V and 5 bases from J, with 18 bases between. Germline V gene lookup returns CDR1 MNHEY and CDR2 SVGEGT. The CDR3 has 17 amino acids. The CDR3, as DNA: TGTGCCAGCAGTTACTTGTGGGAGTCCATAAAGGACAATGAGCAGTTCTTC. Protein sequence: CASSYLWESIKDNEQFF.

In its sample, this clonotype was seen a few times. The rearrangement uses TRBV5-1 and TRBJ1-1; the D gene is possibly TRBD1 (5 bases). This CDR3 spans 15 amino acids. V was trimmed by 1 base and J by 8 bases, leaving 18 bases between them. Per the germline V gene, CDR1 is SGHRS and CDR2 is YFSETQ. The CDR3, as DNA: TGCGCCAGCAGCTTGACCGGGACCGTGGATTTCGAAGCTTTCTTT. This sequence encodes CASSLTGTVDFEAFF. The complete variable domain, with remaining parts taken from reference TRBV5-1 and TRBJ1-1, reads KAGVTQTPRYLIKTRGQQVTLSCSPISGHRSVSWYQQTPGQGLQFLFEYFSETQRNKGNFPGRFSGRQFSNSRSEMNVSTLELGDSALYLCASSLTGTVDFEAFFGQGTRLTVV.

This clonotype was observed many times. CDR3 nucleotide sequence: TGTGCCAGCAGCGGCCGTAGCGTAGATGAGCAGTTCTTC. This codes for CASSGRSVDEQFF. The chain carries TRBV7-9 and TRBJ2-1, with TRBD2 as a possible D gene (5 bases). V gave up 5 bases and J gave up 8 bases, with 13 bases separating them. The CDR3 consists of 13 residues. In germline, CDR1 is SEHNR, CDR2 FQNEAQ (reference sequence).

This chain connects TRBV4-1 to TRBJ1-1; tentatively, D is TRBD1 (5 bases). Trimming pared 0 bases from V and 6 bases from J, leaving 11 bases between. The V gene's germline CDR1 is MGHRA and CDR2 YSYEKL. CDR3 length equals 14 residues. The CDR3 reads CASSQESGEPEAFF. The CDR3, as DNA: TGCGCCAGCAGCCAAGAGTCGGGGGAACCTGAAGCTTTCTTT.

The rearrangement joins TRBV7-9 to TRBJ2-3; D is undetermined. Germline loops: CDR1 SEHNR, CDR2 FQNEAQ (reference sequence). The length of the CDR3 is 16 residues. V was trimmed by 0 bases and J by 0 bases, leaving 10 bases between them. CDR3 in DNA: TGTGCCAGCAGCTTAGCAAGTAGTGCTAGCACAGATACGCAGTATTTT. Residues: CASSLASSASTDTQYF.

V is TRBV4-3 and J is TRBJ2-1; TRBD2 agrees at 8 bases. V shed 2 bases and J 5 bases; nucleotides not matched to a gene: 8. The CDR3 is made up of 16 amino acids. Germline assignment: CDR1 LGHNA and CDR2 YSLEER. The CDR3 DNA sequence: TGCGCCAGCAGCCAACTACCCGGGACTAGTGACAATGAGCAGTTCTTC. Translated, it gives CASSQLPGTSDNEQFF.

This clonotype was counted ten times or more. V usage is TRBV12-3 or TRBV12-4 and J usage is TRBJ1-1, with 9 positions matching TRBD1. The CDR3 length is 14 residues. Losses at the gene ends were 6 bases for V and 5 bases for J; bases not matched to a gene: 7. The CDR3: CASSLRQGGTEAFF. The CDR3 nucleotides are TGTGCCAGCAGCCTAAGACAGGGGGGGACTGAAGCTTTCTTT.

This clonotype was found many times. The V call is TRBV29-1, the J call TRBJ1-2; 10 bases are a match to TRBD1. The trim removed 3 bases at V and 7 bases at J, leaving 2 bases unmatched. The CDR3 loop spans 12 amino acids. Germline-derived CDR1 and CDR2 are SQVTM and ANQGSEA. DNA of the CDR3: TGCAGCGTTGAGACAGGGGGCCCTGGCTACACCTTC. It translates to CSVETGGPGYTF.

This clonotype was seen repeatedly, ten times or more. The rearrangement links TRBV20-1 to TRBJ2-1, with 8 positions matching TRBD2. The CDR3 contains 16 residues. V lost 0 bases to trimming and J lost 3 bases; unmatched junction nucleotides: 7. Per the germline V gene, CDR1 is DFQATT and CDR2 is SNEGSKA (reference sequence). The CDR3 DNA follows: TGCAGTGCTAGAGATGGTACTAGCGGAAACTACAATGAGCAGTTCTTC. This encodes CSARDGTSGNYNEQFF.

The chain has TRBV30 and TRBJ2-3; possibly TRBD1 for D (5 bases). The CDR3 is 13 amino acids. Looked up from germline, CDR1 is GTSNPN and CDR2 is SVGIG (reference sequence). V shed 3 bases and J shed 1 base, with 8 bases lying between them. DNA of the CDR3: TGTGCCTGGAGCAGGGTGGGCACAGATACGCAGTATTTT. Translating gives CAWSRVGTDTQYF.